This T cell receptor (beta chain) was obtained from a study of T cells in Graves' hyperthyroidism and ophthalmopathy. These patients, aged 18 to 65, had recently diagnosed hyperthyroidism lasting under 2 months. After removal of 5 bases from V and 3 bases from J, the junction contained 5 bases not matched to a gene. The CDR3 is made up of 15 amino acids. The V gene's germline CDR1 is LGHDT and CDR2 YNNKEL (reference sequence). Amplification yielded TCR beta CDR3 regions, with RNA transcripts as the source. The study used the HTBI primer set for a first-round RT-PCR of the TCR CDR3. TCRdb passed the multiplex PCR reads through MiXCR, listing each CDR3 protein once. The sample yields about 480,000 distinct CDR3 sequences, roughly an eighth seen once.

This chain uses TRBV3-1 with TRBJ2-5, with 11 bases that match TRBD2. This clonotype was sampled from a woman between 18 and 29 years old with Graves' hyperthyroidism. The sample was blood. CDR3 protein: CASSGRLAGKETQYF. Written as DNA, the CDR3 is TGTGCCAGCAGCGGGAGACTAGCGGGGAAAGAGACCCAGTACTTC.